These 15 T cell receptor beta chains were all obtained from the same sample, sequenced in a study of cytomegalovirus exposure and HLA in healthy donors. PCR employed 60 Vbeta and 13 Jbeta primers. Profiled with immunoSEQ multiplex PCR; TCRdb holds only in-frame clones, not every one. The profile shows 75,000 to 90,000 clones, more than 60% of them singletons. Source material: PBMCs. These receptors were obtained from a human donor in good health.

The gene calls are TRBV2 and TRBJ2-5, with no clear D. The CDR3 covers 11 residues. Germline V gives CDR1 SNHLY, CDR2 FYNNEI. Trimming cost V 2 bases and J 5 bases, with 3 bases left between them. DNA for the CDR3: TGTGCCAGCAGTGAACTGGAGACCCAGTACTTC. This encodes CASSELETQYF. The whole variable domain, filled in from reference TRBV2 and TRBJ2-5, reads EPEVTQTPSHQVTQMGQEVILRCVPISNHLYFYWYRQILGQKVEFLVSFYNNEISEKSEIFDDQFSVERPDGSNFTLKIRSTKLEDSAMYFCASSELETQYFGPGTRLLVL.

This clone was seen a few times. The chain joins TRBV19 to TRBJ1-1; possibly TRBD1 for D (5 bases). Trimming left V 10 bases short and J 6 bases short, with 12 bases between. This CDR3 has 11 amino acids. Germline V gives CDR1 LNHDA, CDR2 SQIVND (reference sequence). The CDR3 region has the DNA TGTGCCATTAAGTGGGGCGCTGAAGCTTTCTTT. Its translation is CAIKWGAEAFF.

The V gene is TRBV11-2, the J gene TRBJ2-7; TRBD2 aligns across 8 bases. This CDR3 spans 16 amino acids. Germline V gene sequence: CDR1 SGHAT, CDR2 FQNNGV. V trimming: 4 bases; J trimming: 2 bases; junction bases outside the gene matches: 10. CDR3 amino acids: CASSSLGSGVPYEQYF. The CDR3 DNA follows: TGTGCCAGCAGCTCCTTGGGTAGCGGGGTCCCCTACGAGCAGTACTTC. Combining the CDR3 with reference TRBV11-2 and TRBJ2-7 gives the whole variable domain EAGVAQSPRYKIIEKRQSVAFWCNPISGHATLYWYQQILGQGPKLLIQFQNNGVVDDSQLPKDRFSAERLKGVDSTLKIQPAKLEDSAVYLCASSSLGSGVPYEQYFGPGTRLTVT.

CDR3 residues: CSVEDPGLAGVTNEQFF. For the CDR3, the DNA is TGCAGCGTTGAAGATCCGGGACTAGCGGGGGTGACCAATGAGCAGTTCTTC. The chain has TRBV29-1 and TRBJ2-1, with 14 bases aligning to TRBD2. V dropped 0 bases and J dropped 6; count of bases not matched to a gene: 7. There are 17 residues in the CDR3. In germline, CDR1 is SQVTM, CDR2 ANQGSEA.

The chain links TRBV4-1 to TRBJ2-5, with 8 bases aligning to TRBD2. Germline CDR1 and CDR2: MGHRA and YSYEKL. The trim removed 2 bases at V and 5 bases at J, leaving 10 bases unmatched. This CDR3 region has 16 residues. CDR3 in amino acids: CASSQTTGREGETQYF. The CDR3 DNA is TGCGCCAGCAGCCAAACGACCGGTCGGGAGGGCGAGACCCAGTACTTC.

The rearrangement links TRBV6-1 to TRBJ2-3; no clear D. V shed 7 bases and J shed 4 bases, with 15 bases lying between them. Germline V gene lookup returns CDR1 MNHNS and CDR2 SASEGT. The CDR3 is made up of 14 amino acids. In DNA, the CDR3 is TGTGCCAGCACCCAAGCACAGTTTTCAGATACGCAGTATTTT. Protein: CASTQAQFSDTQYF.

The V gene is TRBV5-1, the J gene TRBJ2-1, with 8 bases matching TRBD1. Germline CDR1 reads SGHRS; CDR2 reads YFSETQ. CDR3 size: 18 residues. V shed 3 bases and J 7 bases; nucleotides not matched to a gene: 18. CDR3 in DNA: TGCGCCAGCAGCTCGAACGCTATTAACGGACAGGGAGGAAATGAGCAGTTCTTC. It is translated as CASSSNAINGQGGNEQFF.

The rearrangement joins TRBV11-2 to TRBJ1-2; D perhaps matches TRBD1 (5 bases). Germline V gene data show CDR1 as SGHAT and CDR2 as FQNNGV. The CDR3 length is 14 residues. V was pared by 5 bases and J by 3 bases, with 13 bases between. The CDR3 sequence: CASSLWGGDYGYTF. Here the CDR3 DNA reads TGTGCCAGCAGCCTCTGGGGGGGGGACTATGGCTACACCTTC.

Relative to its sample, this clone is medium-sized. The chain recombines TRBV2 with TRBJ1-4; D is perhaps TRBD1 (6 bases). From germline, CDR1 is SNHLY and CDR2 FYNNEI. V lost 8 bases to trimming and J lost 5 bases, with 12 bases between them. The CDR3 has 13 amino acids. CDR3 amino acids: CASLDRRNEKLFF. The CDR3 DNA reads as TGTGCCAGCCTGGACAGACGCAATGAAAAACTGTTTTTT.

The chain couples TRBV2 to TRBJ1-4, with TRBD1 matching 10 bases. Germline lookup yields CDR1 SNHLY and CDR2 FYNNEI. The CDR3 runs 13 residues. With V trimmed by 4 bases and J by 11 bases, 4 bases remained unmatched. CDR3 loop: CASSGQGARKLFF. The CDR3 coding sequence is TGTGCCAGCAGTGGACAGGGGGCTCGGAAACTGTTTTTT.

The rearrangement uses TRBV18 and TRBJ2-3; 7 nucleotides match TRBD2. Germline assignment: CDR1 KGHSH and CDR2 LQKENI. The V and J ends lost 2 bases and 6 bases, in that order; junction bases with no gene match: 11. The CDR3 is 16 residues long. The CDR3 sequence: CASSPWGGRGVDTQYF. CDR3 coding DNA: TGTGCCAGCTCACCATGGGGAGGGAGAGGCGTCGATACGCAGTATTTT.

CDR3 region: CASSLVPHRASYNEQFF. For the CDR3, the DNA is TGTGCCAGCAGCTTAGTCCCCCATCGCGCCTCCTACAATGAGCAGTTCTTC. The V and J genes are TRBV7-9 and TRBJ2-1; D remains unclear. CDR1 SEHNR and CDR2 FQNEAQ come from the germline V gene (reference sequence). The CDR3 sequence is 17 residues long. Trimming took off 1 base at V and 0 bases at J, with 13 bases between the two ends.

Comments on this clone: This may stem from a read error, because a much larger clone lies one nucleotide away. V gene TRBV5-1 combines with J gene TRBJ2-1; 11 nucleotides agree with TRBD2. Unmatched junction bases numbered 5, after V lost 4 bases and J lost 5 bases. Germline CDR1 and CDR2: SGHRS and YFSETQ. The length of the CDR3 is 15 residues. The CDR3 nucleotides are TGCGCCAGCAGCCTACTAGCGGGGGAAAACAATGAGCAGTTCTTC. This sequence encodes CASSLLAGENNEQFF.

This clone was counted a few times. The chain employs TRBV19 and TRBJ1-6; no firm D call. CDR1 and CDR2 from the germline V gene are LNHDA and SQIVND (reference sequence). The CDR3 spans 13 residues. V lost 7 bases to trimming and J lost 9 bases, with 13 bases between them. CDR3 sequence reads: CASTSGNGSPLHF. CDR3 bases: TGTGCCAGTACCTCGGGGAATGGTTCACCCCTCCACTTT.

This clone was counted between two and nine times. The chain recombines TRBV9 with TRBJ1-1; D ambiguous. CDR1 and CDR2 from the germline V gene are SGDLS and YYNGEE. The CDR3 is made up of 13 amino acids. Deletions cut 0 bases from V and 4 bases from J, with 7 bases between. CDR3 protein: CASSVEYSTEAFF. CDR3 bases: TGTGCCAGCAGCGTAGAGTACAGCACTGAAGCTTTCTTT.